Detailed here is one T cell receptor (beta chain). This CDR3 comprises 15 residues. V was pared by 2 bases and J by 1 base, with 12 bases between. Germline CDR1 SGHKS, CDR2 YYEKEE (reference sequence). The data originate from a study of blood T cell repertoires in COVID-19. As for the study in general: From the United States, Italy and Spain came samples of acute and convalescent COVID-19.

Assignments of participants to cohorts depended upon their own reported clinical history. Sequencing was performed with immunoSEQ multiplex PCR; in TCRdb, only in-frame clones are kept and a portion is missing. Counted here are 490,000 or so clones, approximately 87% occurring once; the ten biggest clones make up approximately 1.8%. The source material was PBMCs or T cells enriched from blood (not recorded which). The receptor's source is a woman aged 40 to 50 who had recovered from COVID-19. The chain carries TRBV5-5 and TRBJ1-2; tentative D call: TRBD1 (5 bases). CDR3 loop: CASSLKGLSNYGYTF. In nucleotides, the CDR3 is TGTGCCAGCAGCTTAAAGGGGCTCAGTAACTATGGCTACACCTTC.